This entry concerns a single T cell receptor (beta chain). With 3 bases removed from V and 8 bases from J, the gap between germline ends came to 10 bases. From germline, CDR1 is SNHLY and CDR2 FYNNEI. This CDR3 is 13 amino acids long. This record belongs to a study of shared clonotypes between healthy human individuals. On the study more broadly: The composition of the donors was a couple of women and three men aged 18 to 49. Each donor contributed plates that comprised three CD4 naive, three CD4 memory, two CD8 naive and one CD8 memory.

Naive CD4+ cells were CD45RA-selected; the remaining cells were memory. This was a deep-level run. This table comes from immunoSEQ multiplex PCR, and its TCRdb copy is limited to in-frame clones, with some not included. The sample has approximately 340,000 clones; 73% are singletons. The chain uses TRBV2 and TRBJ1-4; D is unresolved. This TCR was recovered from a man between 25 and 39 years old in good health. Sequencing used memory CD4+ T cells sorted from blood. The subset: CD45RA-negative fraction. CDR3 bases: TGTGCCAGCAGTGATGGCAGAGGAGAAAAACTGTTTTTT. It codes for CASSDGRGEKLFF.